This record looks at one TCR beta chain sequence and its context. The target of this receptor is not known. Per-base qualities were not stored, and no clone one base away is much larger. The CDR3 regions of human TCRbeta chains were analyzed by immunosequencing. The study's processing was this. Repertoire TCRs were checked for matches against a reference library of SARS-CoV-2-specific TCRs that had been generated using the MIRA antigen-specificity platform. Breadth was defined as the fraction of unique TCRs that were SARS-CoV-2-associated. Depth was defined as the fraction of total T cells that were SARS-CoV-2-associated. Using the MIRA data, each spike-specific TCR was assigned both to the spike region to which the TCR was reactive and to a CD4 or CD8 class. Log10-transformed breadth and depth values were compared by one-way ANOVA with Sidak's multiple comparisons tests. TCRdb carries this immuneACCESS record with in-frame sequences only. Its versions omit some clonotypes, under half of them owing to an unresolved V gene in the studies checked, with the rest unexplained. V and J calls and clone size are copied from that table; D and trimming were computed from the DNA. The table for this sample lists about 130,000 clones; roughly 89% of them were counted only once. The leading ten clones occupy 6.3% of the sample.

The time point label, as the study defines it: baseline before first vaccination. Vaccinee samples were obtained from the UK trials COV001 and COV002, which included a single-blind randomized controlled phase 2/3 trial of AZD1222 (ChAdOx1 nCoV-19) in healthy adults. For TCRbeta chain sequencing, PBMC samples from trial participants were taken at day 0 and at day 28 after the second dose. Clipping removes 0 bases from V and 7 bases from J, with 5 as the unmatched junction base count. Including cysteine and phenylalanine, the CDR3 has 14 amino acids. Only CDR3 DNA remains: 42 bases, in frame from the first base. CDR1 and CDR2 are read off the germline V gene as SGDLS and YYNGEE. These data originate in a study of T cell responses to AZD1222 COVID-19 vaccine (dated by TCRdb to the early 2020s). Broadly, across the study: Because spike-specific TCR depth and breadth did not differ between the two schedules, AZD1222 recipients who got a second dose at roughly 4 weeks were pooled with those who got a second dose at roughly 12 weeks. A total of about 240 trial participants underwent TCR sequencing, of whom 207 received two doses of AZD1222 and some 25 received two doses of the MenACWY control vaccine. Trial participants were enrolled by age into 18-55, 56-69 and 70-plus year subgroups, with about 150, 28 and 57 TCR-sequenced participants respectively. The paper's findings and limits, for the study overall: Participants were mostly white British, with more females than males. The authors suggested clonal diversity may have been underestimated. After two AZD1222 doses, spike-specific TCR breadth and depth were significantly higher than at day 0 and than in MenACWY recipients. Because no day 14 peak-response samples were available, the repertoires could be characterized only after the peak T cell response. In the small 56-69-year group, the increase in depth fell short of significance, most likely because of low power. Nearly half of unique spike-specific TCRs reportedly recognized epitopes outside regions mutated in the B.1.351 and B.1.1.7 variants. The whole spike protein was spanned by vaccine-associated CD4 TCRs, and dominant responses were seen in regions 160-218 and 743-854. Conclusions about previously exposed vaccinees were limited because only a handful of AZD1222 recipients were SARS-CoV-2 seropositive at baseline.

This TCR derives from an adult in good health. Sequenced here: peripheral blood, sampled on day 0 of AZD1222 vaccination. The V and J segments used are TRBV9 and TRBJ2-5; 8 nucleotides in the junction match TRBD1. The sequenced DNA: TGTGCCAGCAGCGTAGAGGGACAGGTGGGGACCCAGTACTTC. This encodes CASSVEGQVGTQYF. Full variable domain (CDR3 extended with the reference TRBV9 and TRBJ2-5 proteins): DSGVTQTPKHLITATGQRVTLRCSPRSGDLSVYWYQQSLDQGLQFLIQYYNGEERAKGNILERFSAQQFPDLHSELNLSSLELGDSALYFCASSVEGQVGTQYFGPGTRLLVL.